Sequencing of this TCR beta chain was carried out in a study of neurological immune-mediated disorders. This clonotype was counted ten times or more. With 6 bases removed from V and 5 bases from J, the gap between germline ends came to 17 bases. CDR3 size: 14 residues. Germline assignment: CDR1 MDHEN and CDR2 SYDVKM. The cDNA was synthesized by 5'RACE incorporating 10-nucleotide random UMIs. TCRdb processed the 5' RACE reads anew with MiXCR; each CDR3 protein has one entry. The data contain tens of thousands of distinct CDR3 sequences, more than 8.5% of them singletons. The time point denotes: longitudinal time-point 1 (baseline). Where libraries were unsorted, they were derived from 2 million PBMCs stored at -80 degrees C.

This TCR derives from a man aged 30 to 45 in good health. The sequenced material came from PBMCs. The chain links TRBV28 to TRBJ2-7; D is perhaps TRBD1 or TRBD2 (5 bases each). The CDR3 DNA reads TGTGCCAGCAGAGGGACCTTCAATTCCAACGAGCAGTACTTC. It codes for CASRGTFNSNEQYF.